This entry features one T cell receptor (beta chain) sequence. Antigen unknown. The data originate from a study of vaccination and CD4 T cells after COVID-19. Whole-study context: Two Hispanic individuals were among six male and four female convalescent patients.

Sequenced with the Oncomine TCR Beta short-read assay was DNA taken from cultured CD4+ T cells. MiXCR, applied by TCRdb to the PCR reads, yields one record per CDR3 protein. Of approximately 16,000 distinct CDR3 sequences in the sample, roughly 80% are singletons; the top ten hold about 8.9%. Treatment reported: approximately 9-day PBMC culture with coronavirus spike peptide pools or control peptides (ViraFEST assay). ViraFEST sequenced TCRs after peptide-pool expansion of antigen-specific T cells. This CDR3 has 13 amino acids. Germline assignment: CDR1 MRHNA and CDR2 SNTAGT. Trimming took off 4 bases at V and 0 bases at J, with 6 bases between the two ends. Whole-study findings and limits: Median reactive clonotypes, those recognizing SARS-CoV-2, rose from 21 to 38, not significantly. There were relatively few convalescent patients studied, and there were no early post-infection timepoints.

The starting material was CD4+ T cells from blood, cultured in vitro, obtained after SARS-CoV-2 vaccination. The sequence came from a human donor who received a COVID-19 vaccine. The genes are TRBV6-4 and TRBJ1-2; no reliable D call. CDR3 in amino acids: CASSVGTNYGYTF. The CDR3, as DNA: TGTGCCAGCAGTGTAGGGACTAACTATGGCTACACCTTC.